Following are 27 T cell receptor beta chains from one sample sequenced in a study of blood T cell repertoires in COVID-19. TCRdb keeps only in-frame clones here, not all; method: immunoSEQ multiplex PCR. This table has about 15,000 clones, around 73% appearing once. Sequencing was carried out using peripheral blood. Receptors were obtained from a human donor in a cohort sampled during active COVID-19.

The gene calls are TRBV4-1 and TRBJ1-1; D is uncertain. The CDR3 runs 14 residues. Germline V CDR1 and CDR2: MGHRA, YSYEKL. The V gene lost 0 bases and the J gene lost 7 bases, with 12 bases spanning the gap. The CDR3 protein is CASSQDYSGSEAFF. CDR3 coding DNA: TGCGCCAGCAGCCAAGATTATTCAGGCAGTGAAGCTTTCTTT.

In this sample, this clone turned up a few times. This sequence joins TRBV5-1 and TRBJ2-7; 11 bases match TRBD2. Losses at the gene ends were 2 bases for V and 5 bases for J; bases not matched to a gene: 3. CDR1 and CDR2 (germline): SGHRS, YFSETQ. CDR3 length: 14 amino acids. The CDR3 spells CASSLGLAGDEQYF. As DNA, the CDR3 is TGCGCCAGCAGCTTAGGACTAGCGGGCGACGAGCAGTACTTC.

The chain is built from TRBV20-1 and TRBJ2-1, with 7 bases fitting TRBD2. CDR1 and CDR2 (germline): DFQATT, SNEGSKA (reference sequence). This CDR3 has 15 residues. The V segment lost 3 bases and the J segment 8 bases; nucleotides outside the gene matches: 13. The CDR3 bases are TGCAGTGCTAGTTCGAGGACTAGAATCATAGATGAGCAGTTCTTC. Translated: CSASSRTRIIDEQFF.

This rearrangement joins TRBV29-1 to TRBJ2-1; D perhaps matches TRBD1 (7 bases). Germline V CDR1 and CDR2: SQVTM, ANQGSEA. There are 18 residues in the CDR3. V was cut by 3 bases and J by 6 bases, with 27 bases left in between. In nucleotides, the CDR3 is TGCAGCGTTGAGAAAGGTCCAGGGGGGAAATCAAGTTTCAATGAGCAGTTCTTC. Encoded protein: CSVEKGPGGKSSFNEQFF.

This chain joins TRBV24-1 and TRBJ2-3; 7 bases line up with TRBD1. Losses at the gene ends were 10 bases for V and 2 bases for J; bases not matched to a gene: 2. Per germline, CDR1 KGHDR and CDR2 SFDVKD. The CDR3 spans 12 residues. CDR3 sequence reads: CATGQLTDTQYF. The CDR3, as DNA: TGTGCCACGGGACAGCTCACAGATACGCAGTATTTT.

The chain recombines TRBV5-1 with TRBJ2-3; the match to TRBD1 covers 7 bases. After removal of 3 bases from V and 3 bases from J, the junction contained 4 bases not matched to a gene. The CDR3 runs to 14 residues. Germline loops: CDR1 SGHRS, CDR2 YFSETQ. DNA of the CDR3: TGCGCCAGCAGCTCCAGACAGGGTACAGATACGCAGTATTTT. Translated, it gives CASSSRQGTDTQYF.

The gene calls are TRBV5-8 and TRBJ2-7; the match to TRBD2 covers 10 bases. V gave up 7 bases and J gave up 0 bases; unmatched junction bases: 1. The CDR3 extends over 13 amino acids. The V gene's germline CDR1 is SGHTS and CDR2 YDEGEE. The CDR3 nucleotides read TGTGCCAGCGGACTAGCGGACTCCTACGAGCAGTACTTC. It specifies CASGLADSYEQYF.

The chain uses TRBV5-5 and TRBJ2-3, with TRBD2 identical over 10 bases. Germline V gene lookup returns CDR1 SGHKS and CDR2 YYEKEE (reference sequence). The length of the CDR3 is 17 residues. V lost 4 bases and J lost 4; bases outside the gene matches: 12. CDR3 protein: CASSRTILAGASDTQYF. The CDR3 DNA reads as TGTGCCAGCAGCCGGACGATCCTAGCGGGAGCTTCAGATACGCAGTATTTT.

The J gene is TRBJ2-1, the V gene TRBV6-2 or TRBV6-3; 10 bases line up with TRBD2. CDR3 length equals 18 residues. Per the germline V gene, CDR1 is MNHEY and CDR2 is SVGEGT. The V gene end was trimmed by 2 bases and the J gene end by 1 base; junction bases not matched to a gene: 8. CDR3 in DNA: TGTGCCAGCAGTTACGAACTAGCGGGAAGTGGGTCCTACAATGAGCAGTTCTTC. Residues: CASSYELAGSGSYNEQFF.

V usage is TRBV7-2 and J usage is TRBJ2-4, with D perhaps matching TRBD2 (5 bases). The CDR3 extends over 14 amino acids. Deletions cut 2 bases from V and 8 bases from J, with 13 bases between. Germline CDR1 is SGHTA and CDR2 is FQGNSA. As DNA, the CDR3 is TGTGCCAGCAGCTTAATGGCGGGTCTGGACATTCAGTACTTC. Protein: CASSLMAGLDIQYF. The variable domain in full, completed from reference TRBV7-2 and TRBJ2-4, reads GAGVSQSPSNKVTEKGKDVELRCDPISGHTALYWYRQSLGQGLEFLIYFQGNSAPDKSGLPSDRFSAERTGGSVSTLTIQRTQQEDSAVYLCASSLMAGLDIQYFGAGTRLSVL.

The chain uses TRBV9 and TRBJ2-1; the match to TRBD2 covers 7 bases. The V gene end was trimmed by 0 bases and the J gene end by 2 bases; junction bases not matched to a gene: 5. Germline values: CDR1 SGDLS, CDR2 YYNGEE. The CDR3 is made up of 16 amino acids. The CDR3, as DNA: TGTGCCAGCAGCGTAGAACCGGGGGGAGCCTACAATGAGCAGTTCTTC. Encoded protein: CASSVEPGGAYNEQFF.

The chain uses TRBV10-3 and TRBJ2-3, with 8 bases fitting TRBD1. The germline gives CDR1 ENHRY, CDR2 SYGVKD. The CDR3 has 14 amino acids. V shed 5 bases, J shed 2 bases, and the junction held 3 bases outside the gene matches. CDR3 residues: CAISKDRDTDTQYF. In DNA, the CDR3 is TGTGCCATCAGTAAGGACAGGGACACAGATACGCAGTATTTT.

V gene TRBV19 combines with J gene TRBJ1-3; 9 bases line up with TRBD1. CDR1 is LNHDA and CDR2 is SQIVND in the germline V gene (reference sequence). The CDR3 runs 15 residues. The V segment lost 3 bases and the J segment 6 bases; nucleotides outside the gene matches: 6. Written as DNA, the CDR3 is TGTGCCAGTAGTATCCGGGACAGGGCTGAAAACACCATATATTTT. Residues: CASSIRDRAENTIYF.

The J gene is TRBJ2-3, the V gene TRBV6-6; 11 positions match TRBD2. This CDR3 is built from 16 residues. Germline V gene lookup returns CDR1 MNHNY and CDR2 SVGAGI (reference sequence). Losses at the gene ends were 7 bases for V and 4 bases for J; bases not matched to a gene: 10. CDR3 coding DNA: TGTGCCAGCACCATAAACCGACTAGCGGGGTCAGATACGCAGTATTTT. Amino acid sequence: CASTINRLAGSDTQYF.

The chain carries TRBV4-2 and TRBJ2-7, with a possible D match to TRBD1 (6 bases). This CDR3 is 13 amino acids long. CDR1 LGHNA and CDR2 YNFKEQ come from the germline V gene. V was clipped by 4 bases and J by 3 bases, with 10 bases between them. The CDR3 reads CASSRDTYYEQYF. As DNA, the CDR3 is TGTGCCAGCAGCCGGGACACATACTACGAGCAGTACTTC.

The chain has TRBV25-1 and TRBJ1-2, with 7 bases lining up with TRBD1. This CDR3 contains 11 residues. After removal of 5 bases from V and 8 bases from J, the junction contained 2 bases not matched to a gene. Germline lookup yields CDR1 MGHDK and CDR2 SYGVNS. CDR3 DNA sequence: TGTGCCAGCAGTTCGACAGGGGGCTACACCTTC. Amino acids: CASSSTGGYTF.

This sequence joins TRBV3-1 (or the pseudogene TRBV3-2) and TRBJ1-2; D possibly corresponds to TRBD1 (5 bases). V was shortened by 3 bases and J by 0 bases, with 8 bases between the two germline ends. The length of the CDR3 is 14 residues. The germline gives CDR1 LGHDT, CDR2 YNNKEL (reference sequence). CDR3 DNA: TGTGCCAGCAGCCACGGAGGGGCTAACTATGGCTACACCTTC. Its protein product is CASSHGGANYGYTF.

This chain joins TRBV5-5 and TRBJ2-5; TRBD1 matches at 7 bases. Trimming cost V 2 bases and J 2 bases; bases outside gene matches: 9. Germline V gives CDR1 SGHKS, CDR2 YYEKEE (reference sequence). The CDR3 has 16 residues. CDR3 sequence: CASSLIQGRIQETQYF. CDR3 in DNA: TGTGCCAGCAGCTTAATACAGGGGCGAATACAAGAGACCCAGTACTTC.

The table lists this clone with a count of one. This chain connects TRBV6-1 to TRBJ1-2; the D is unclear. The V gene lost 1 base and the J gene lost 4 bases, with 10 bases spanning the gap. Per the germline V gene, CDR1 is MNHNS and CDR2 is SASEGT. The CDR3 totals 14 residues. CDR3 sequence: CASSEGVEIYGYTF. CDR3 nucleotides: TGTGCCAGCAGTGAAGGCGTAGAAATCTATGGCTACACCTTC.

A few counts support this clone. This chain links TRBV19 with TRBJ2-1; a possible D gene is TRBD1 (6 bases). Germline lookup yields CDR1 LNHDA and CDR2 SQIVND (reference sequence). V lost 4 bases and J lost 0, with 13 bases in between. CDR3 length: 16 amino acids. The CDR3 DNA is TGTGCCAGTAGTACCCGTACAGGGAGCTCCTACAATGAGCAGTTCTTC. Amino acids: CASSTRTGSSYNEQFF.

This rearrangement joins TRBV24-1 to TRBJ1-5; 7 bases fit TRBD1. The V gene's germline CDR1 is KGHDR and CDR2 SFDVKD. V gave up 4 bases and J gave up 1 base; unmatched junction bases: 6. There are 16 residues in the CDR3. In DNA, the CDR3 is TGTGCCACCAGTGACTCCACAGGGGCGAGCAATCAGCCCCAGCATTTT. It yields the protein CATSDSTGASNQPQHF.

The genes are TRBV4-1 and TRBJ1-2; D perhaps matches TRBD1 (6 bases). This CDR3 has 15 residues. The V gene's germline CDR1 is MGHRA and CDR2 YSYEKL. Trimming shortened V by 1 base and J by 4 bases, and 13 bases separated the two germline ends. The CDR3 DNA reads TGCGCCAGCAGCCAAGGAGACAGGCCTGGCTATGGCTACACCTTC. Amino acid sequence: CASSQGDRPGYGYTF.

In its sample, this clone was seen once. The V gene is TRBV2, the J gene TRBJ2-5; D possibly corresponds to TRBD1 (5 bases). The V and J ends lost 2 bases and 3 bases respectively, with 16 bases between them. The CDR3 sequence is 16 residues long. Germline lookup yields CDR1 SNHLY and CDR2 FYNNEI. CDR3 DNA: TGTGCCAGCAGTGAATGGGGTACAGGTAGAAAAGAGACCCAGTACTTC. This gives the protein CASSEWGTGRKETQYF.

This clone has a handful of counts. The genes are TRBV9 and TRBJ2-7, with D maybe TRBD2 (7 bases). The V gene lost 4 bases and the J gene lost 7 bases, with 12 bases spanning the gap. In germline, CDR1 is SGDLS, CDR2 YYNGEE. The CDR3 consists of 12 residues. The CDR3 spells CASSSGGAEQYF. The CDR3 region has the DNA TGTGCCAGCAGCTCGGGGGGCGCTGAGCAGTACTTC.

This clone was picked up one time. V and J are TRBV6-2 or TRBV6-3 and TRBJ2-7, with 12 bases fitting TRBD2. The CDR3 is 15 amino acids. CDR1 is MNHEY and CDR2 is SVGEGT in the germline V gene. The V segment lost 2 bases and the J segment 5 bases; nucleotides outside the gene matches: 4. Written as DNA, the CDR3 is TGTGCCAGCAGTTACCGGACTAGCGGGATACACGAGCAGTACTTC. Its protein product is CASSYRTSGIHEQYF.

The chain combines TRBV11-3 with TRBJ2-7; TRBD1 matches at 9 bases. Germline trimming cut 6 bases from V and 6 bases from J; bases unmatched to any gene: 3. The CDR3 consists of 12 residues. Germline CDR1 SGHNT, CDR2 YENEEA. CDR3 nucleotide sequence: TGTGCCAGCAGGGAGACAGGGGGCGAGCAGTACTTC. This translates into CASRETGGEQYF.

The chain employs TRBV18 and TRBJ1-1; D remains ambiguous. The CDR3 sequence is 10 residues long. The germline gives CDR1 KGHSH, CDR2 LQKENI. Deletions cut 5 bases from V and 11 bases from J, with 9 bases between. CDR3 sequence: CASSEKEAFF. In DNA, the CDR3 is TGTGCCAGCTCAGAAAAAGAGGCTTTCTTT.